This T cell receptor beta chain was recovered during a study of T cell repertoires in ileal Crohn's disease. Study details: All patients had surgery for stricturing (about 60%) or penetrating (around 39%) disease. Overall study results and limits: Every patient over 26.8% clonality showed endoscopic recurrence. Compared with non-smokers, active smokers at surgery showed more clonal expansions.

Measured with immunoSEQ multiplex PCR; TCRdb has only the in-frame clones, and not every one. The sample includes about 14,000 clones, around 70% of them seen just once. By sample fraction, this clone is medium-sized (0.01 to 0.1%). The antigen is unknown. Deletions cut 0 bases from V and 4 bases from J, with 3 bases between. The CDR3 has 12 amino acids. The V gene's germline CDR1 is SNHLY and CDR2 FYNNEI. Sequenced material: ileal tissue. The origin of this receptor is an adult with Crohn's disease. The chain recombines TRBV2 with TRBJ1-2; D is unclear. CDR3 in amino acids: CASSEASYGYTF. The CDR3 DNA is TGTGCCAGCAGTGAAGCAAGCTATGGCTACACCTTC.